This T cell receptor (beta chain) was identified in a study of blood T cell repertoires in COVID-19. The protocol was immunoSEQ multiplex PCR, while the TCRdb copy is restricted to in-frame clones and leaves out a portion. The data hold roughly 500,000 clones, with nearly 90% observed a single time. In germline, CDR1 is MGHRA, CDR2 YSYEKL. The CDR3 loop spans 16 amino acids. V shed 2 bases and J 7 bases; nucleotides not matched to a gene: 6. The Seattle site enrolled patients during active infection and followed them longitudinally. The chain recombines TRBV4-1 with TRBJ1-6, with TRBD1 matching 9 bases. Sequencing was performed on peripheral blood. The sequence came from a man in his late teens or twenties with COVID-19, enrolled during active disease. CDR3 nucleotides: TGCGCCAGCAGCCAAAGGGGACAGGGAGAAAATTCACCCCTCCACTTT. This encodes CASSQRGQGENSPLHF.